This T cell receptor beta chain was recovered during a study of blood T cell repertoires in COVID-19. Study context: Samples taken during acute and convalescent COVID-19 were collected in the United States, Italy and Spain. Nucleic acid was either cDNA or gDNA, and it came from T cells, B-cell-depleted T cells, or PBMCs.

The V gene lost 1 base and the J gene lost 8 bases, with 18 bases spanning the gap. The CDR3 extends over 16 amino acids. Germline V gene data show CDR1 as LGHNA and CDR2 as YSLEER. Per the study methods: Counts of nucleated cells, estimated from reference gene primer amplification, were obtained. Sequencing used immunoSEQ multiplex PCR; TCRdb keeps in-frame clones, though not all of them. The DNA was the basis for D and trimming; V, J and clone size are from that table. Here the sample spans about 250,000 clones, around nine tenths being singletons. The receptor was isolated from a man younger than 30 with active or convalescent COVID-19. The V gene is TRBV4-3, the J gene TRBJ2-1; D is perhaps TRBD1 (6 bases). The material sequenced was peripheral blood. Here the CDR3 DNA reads TGCGCCAGCAGCCAAGCATCTGGGAACAGGGTCCATGAGCAGTTCTTC. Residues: CASSQASGNRVHEQFF.